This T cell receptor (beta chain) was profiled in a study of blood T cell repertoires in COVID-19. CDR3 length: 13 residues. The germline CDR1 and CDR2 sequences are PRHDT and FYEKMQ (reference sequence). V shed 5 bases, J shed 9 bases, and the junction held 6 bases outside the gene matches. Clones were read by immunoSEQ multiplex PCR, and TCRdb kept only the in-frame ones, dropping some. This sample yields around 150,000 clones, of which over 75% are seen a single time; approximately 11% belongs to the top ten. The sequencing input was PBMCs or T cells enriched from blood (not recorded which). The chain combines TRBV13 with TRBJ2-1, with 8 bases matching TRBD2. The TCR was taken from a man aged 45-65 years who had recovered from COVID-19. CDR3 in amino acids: CASSIWTSLEQFF. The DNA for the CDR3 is TGTGCCAGCAGCATATGGACTAGCCTTGAGCAGTTCTTC.